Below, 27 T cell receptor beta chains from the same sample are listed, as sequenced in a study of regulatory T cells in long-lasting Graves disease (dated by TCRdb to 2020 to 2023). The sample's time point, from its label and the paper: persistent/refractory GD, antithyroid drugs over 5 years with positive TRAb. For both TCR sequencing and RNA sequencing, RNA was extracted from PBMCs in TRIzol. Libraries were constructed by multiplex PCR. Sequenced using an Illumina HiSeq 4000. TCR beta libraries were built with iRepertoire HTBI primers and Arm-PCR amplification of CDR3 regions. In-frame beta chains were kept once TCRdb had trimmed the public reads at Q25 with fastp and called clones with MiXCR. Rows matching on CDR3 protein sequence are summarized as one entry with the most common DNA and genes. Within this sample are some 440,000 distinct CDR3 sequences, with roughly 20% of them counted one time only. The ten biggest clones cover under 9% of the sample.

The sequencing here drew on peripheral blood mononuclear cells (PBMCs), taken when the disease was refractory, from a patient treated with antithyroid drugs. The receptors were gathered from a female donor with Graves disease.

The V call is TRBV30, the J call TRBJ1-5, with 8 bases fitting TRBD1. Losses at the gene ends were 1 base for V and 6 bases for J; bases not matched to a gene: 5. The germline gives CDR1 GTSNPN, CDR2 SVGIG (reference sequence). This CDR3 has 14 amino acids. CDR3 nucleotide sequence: TGTGCCTGGAGTGGGGGGACAGGAACTCAGCCCCAGCATTTT. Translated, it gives CAWSGGTGTQPQHF.

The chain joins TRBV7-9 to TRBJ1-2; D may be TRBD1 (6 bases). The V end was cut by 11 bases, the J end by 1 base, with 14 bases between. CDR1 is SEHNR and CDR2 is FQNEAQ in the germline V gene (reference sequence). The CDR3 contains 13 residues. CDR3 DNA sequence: TGTGCCGGCGAGCACAGGGATAACTATGGCTACACCTTC. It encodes CAGEHRDNYGYTF. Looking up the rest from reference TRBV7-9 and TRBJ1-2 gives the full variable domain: DTGVSQNPRHKITKRGQNVTFRCDPISEHNRLYWYRQTLGQGPEFLTYFQNEAQLEKSRLLSDRFSAERPKGSFSTLEIQRTEQGDSAMYLCAGEHRDNYGYTFGSGTRLTVV.

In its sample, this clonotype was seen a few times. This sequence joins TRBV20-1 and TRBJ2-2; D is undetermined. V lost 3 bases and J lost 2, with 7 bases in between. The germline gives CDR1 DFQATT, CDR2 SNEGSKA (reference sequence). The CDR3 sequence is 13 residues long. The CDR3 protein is CSASPSNTGELFF. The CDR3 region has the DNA TGCAGTGCTAGCCCAAGCAACACCGGGGAGCTGTTTTTT.

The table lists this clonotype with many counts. The chain's CDR3 is CASSHRQGYGYEQYF. The DNA for the CDR3 is TGTGCCAGCAGTCATAGACAGGGGTATGGCTACGAGCAGTACTTC. This chain uses TRBV12-3 or TRBV12-4 with TRBJ2-7; 8 bases match TRBD1. J was trimmed by 3 bases and V by 5 bases; bases with no gene match: 9. CDR3 length: 15 amino acids.

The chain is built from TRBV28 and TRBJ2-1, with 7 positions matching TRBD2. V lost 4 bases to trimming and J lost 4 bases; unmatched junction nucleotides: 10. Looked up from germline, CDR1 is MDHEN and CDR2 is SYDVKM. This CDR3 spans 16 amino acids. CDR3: CASSSFIGLGYNEQFF. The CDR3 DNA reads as TGTGCCAGCAGTTCGTTTATCGGACTAGGTTACAATGAGCAGTTCTTC.

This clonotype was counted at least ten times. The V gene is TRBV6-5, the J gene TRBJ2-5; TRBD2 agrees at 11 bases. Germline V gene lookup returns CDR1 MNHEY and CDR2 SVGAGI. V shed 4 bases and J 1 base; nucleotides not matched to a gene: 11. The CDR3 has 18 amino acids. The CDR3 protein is CASSSGTSGLSIQETQYF. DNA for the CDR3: TGTGCCAGCAGTTCCGGGACTAGCGGACTGAGTATCCAAGAGACCCAGTACTTC.

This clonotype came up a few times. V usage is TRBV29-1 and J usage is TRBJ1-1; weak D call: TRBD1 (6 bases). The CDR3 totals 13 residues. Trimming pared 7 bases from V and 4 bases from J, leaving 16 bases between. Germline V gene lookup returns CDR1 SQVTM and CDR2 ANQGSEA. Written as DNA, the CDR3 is TGCAGCGGGTCCGTCGGGGGCGGCACTGAAGCTTTCTTT. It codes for CSGSVGGGTEAFF.

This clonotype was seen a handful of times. Written as DNA, the CDR3 is TGTGCCAGCAGTGGGACCGTCCGAGGGTGGTACACCTTC. The encoded protein is CASSGTVRGWYTF. V and J are TRBV28 and TRBJ1-2; weak D call: TRBD1 (5 bases). V lost 5 bases and J lost 11, with 18 bases in between. CDR3 length equals 13 residues. CDR1 and CDR2 from the germline V gene are MDHEN and SYDVKM.

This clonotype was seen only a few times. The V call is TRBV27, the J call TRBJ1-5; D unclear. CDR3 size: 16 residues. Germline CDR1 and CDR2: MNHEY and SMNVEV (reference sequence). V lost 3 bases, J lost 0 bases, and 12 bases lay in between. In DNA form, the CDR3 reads TGTGCCAGCAGTTTCCCCATTGGAGATAGCAATCAGCCCCAGCATTTT. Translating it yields CASSFPIGDSNQPQHF.

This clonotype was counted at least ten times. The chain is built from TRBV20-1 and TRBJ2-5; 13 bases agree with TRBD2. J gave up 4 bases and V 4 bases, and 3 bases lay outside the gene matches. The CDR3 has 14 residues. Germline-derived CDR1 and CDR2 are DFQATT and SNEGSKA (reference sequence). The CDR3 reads CSATGLAGAETQYF. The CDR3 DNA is TGCAGTGCTACTGGACTAGCGGGAGCAGAGACCCAGTACTTC.

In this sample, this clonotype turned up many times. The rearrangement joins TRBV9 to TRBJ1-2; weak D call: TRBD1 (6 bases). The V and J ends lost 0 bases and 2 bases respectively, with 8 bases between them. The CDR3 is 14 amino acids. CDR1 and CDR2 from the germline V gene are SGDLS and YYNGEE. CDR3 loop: CASSVGTGNYGYTF. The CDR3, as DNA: TGTGCCAGCAGCGTAGGCACAGGGAACTATGGCTACACCTTC.

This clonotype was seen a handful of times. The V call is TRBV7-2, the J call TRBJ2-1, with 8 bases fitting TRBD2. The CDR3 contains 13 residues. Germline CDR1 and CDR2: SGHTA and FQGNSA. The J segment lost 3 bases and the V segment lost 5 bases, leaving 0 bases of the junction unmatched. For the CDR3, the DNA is TGTGCCAGCAGCAGCGGGAGCTACAATGAGCAGTTCTTC. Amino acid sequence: CASSSGSYNEQFF.

CDR3 protein: CSVDKEEGGLYGYTF. The CDR3 coding sequence is TGCAGCGTCGATAAGGAGGAGGGGGGACTATACGGCTACACCTTC. The genes are TRBV29-1 and TRBJ1-2; tentative D call: TRBD1 (6 bases). The CDR3 sequence is 15 residues long. Per the germline V gene, CDR1 is SQVTM and CDR2 is ANQGSEA. V was cut by 6 bases and J by 8 bases, with 25 bases left in between.

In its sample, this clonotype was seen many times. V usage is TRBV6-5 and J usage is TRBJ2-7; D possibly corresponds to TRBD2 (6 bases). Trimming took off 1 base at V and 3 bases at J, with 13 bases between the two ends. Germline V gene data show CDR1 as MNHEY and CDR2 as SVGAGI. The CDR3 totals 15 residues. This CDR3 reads CASSYFPGELYEQYF. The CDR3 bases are TGTGCCAGCAGTTACTTTCCGGGAGAACTCTACGAGCAGTACTTC.

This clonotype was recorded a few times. The CDR3: CALAPPGANVLTF. CDR3 DNA sequence: TGTGCCTTAGCTCCTCCCGGGGCCAACGTCCTGACTTTC. J is TRBJ2-6 and V is TRBV30; D gene unclear. The V and J ends lost 7 bases and 4 bases respectively, with 11 bases between them. Germline loops: CDR1 GTSNPN, CDR2 SVGIG (reference sequence). The CDR3 extends over 13 amino acids.

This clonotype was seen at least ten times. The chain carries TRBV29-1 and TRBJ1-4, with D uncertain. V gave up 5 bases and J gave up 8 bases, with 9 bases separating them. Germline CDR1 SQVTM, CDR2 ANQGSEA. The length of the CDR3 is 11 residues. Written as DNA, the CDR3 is TGCAGCGTTTCGCGGGGAGAAAAACTGTTTTTT. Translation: CSVSRGEKLFF.

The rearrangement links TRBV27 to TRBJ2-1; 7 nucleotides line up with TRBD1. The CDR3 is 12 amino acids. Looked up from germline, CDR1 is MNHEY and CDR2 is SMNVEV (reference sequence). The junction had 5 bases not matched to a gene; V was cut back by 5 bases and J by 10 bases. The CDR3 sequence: CASSTRTGEQFF. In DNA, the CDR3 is TGTGCCAGCAGTACACGGACAGGAGAGCAGTTCTTC.

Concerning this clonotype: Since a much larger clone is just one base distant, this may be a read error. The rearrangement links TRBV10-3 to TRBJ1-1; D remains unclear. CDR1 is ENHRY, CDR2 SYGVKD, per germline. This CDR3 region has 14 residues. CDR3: CPISEEGQSTEAFF. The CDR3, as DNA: TGTCCCATCAGTGAGGAGGGCCAGAGCACTGAAGCTTTCTTT.

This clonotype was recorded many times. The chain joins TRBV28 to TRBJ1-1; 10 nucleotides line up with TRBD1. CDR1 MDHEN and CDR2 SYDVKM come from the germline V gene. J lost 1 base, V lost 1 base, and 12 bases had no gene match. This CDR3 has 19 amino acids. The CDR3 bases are TGTGCCAGCAGTTTATCACCGGGACAGGGGTCGCGAGGGAACACTGAAGCTTTCTTT. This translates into CASSLSPGQGSRGNTEAFF.

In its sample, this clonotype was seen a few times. The CDR3 is CLGRQPEVDEQYF. The DNA for the CDR3 is TGCCTAGGGCGACAGCCGGAGGTGGACGAGCAGTACTTC. The chain links TRBV29-1 to TRBJ2-7; D possibly matches TRBD1 or TRBD2 (5 bases each). CDR1 and CDR2 (germline): SQVTM, ANQGSEA. This CDR3 has 13 amino acids.

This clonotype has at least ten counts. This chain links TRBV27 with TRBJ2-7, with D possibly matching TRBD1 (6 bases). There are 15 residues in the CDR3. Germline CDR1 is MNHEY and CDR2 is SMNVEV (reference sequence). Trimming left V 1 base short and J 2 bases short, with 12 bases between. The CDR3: CASSLYDRLTYEQYF. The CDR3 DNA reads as TGTGCCAGCAGTTTATACGACAGGTTAACCTACGAGCAGTACTTC.

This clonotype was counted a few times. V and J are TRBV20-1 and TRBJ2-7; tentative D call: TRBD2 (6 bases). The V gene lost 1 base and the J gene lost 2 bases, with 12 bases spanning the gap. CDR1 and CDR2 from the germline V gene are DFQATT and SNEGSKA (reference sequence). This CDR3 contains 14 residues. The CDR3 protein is CSARAGVSTYEQYF. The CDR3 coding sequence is TGCAGTGCTAGAGCGGGGGTGTCCACCTACGAGCAGTACTTC.

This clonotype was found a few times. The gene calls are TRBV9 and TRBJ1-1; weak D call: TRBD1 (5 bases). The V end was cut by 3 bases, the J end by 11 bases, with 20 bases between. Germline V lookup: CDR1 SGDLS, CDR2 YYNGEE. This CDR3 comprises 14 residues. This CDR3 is CASSGGVGPNGAFF. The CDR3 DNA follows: TGTGCCAGCAGCGGAGGGGTCGGCCCAAACGGGGCTTTCTTT. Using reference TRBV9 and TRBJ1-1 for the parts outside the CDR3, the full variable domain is DSGVTQTPKHLITATGQRVTLRCSPRSGDLSVYWYQQSLDQGLQFLIQYYNGEERAKGNILERFSAQQFPDLHSELNLSSLELGDSALYFCASSGGVGPNGAFFGQGTRLTVV.

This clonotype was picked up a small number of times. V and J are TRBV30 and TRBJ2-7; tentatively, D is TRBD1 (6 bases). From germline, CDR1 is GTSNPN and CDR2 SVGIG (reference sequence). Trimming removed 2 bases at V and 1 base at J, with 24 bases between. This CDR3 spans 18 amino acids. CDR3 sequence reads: CAWSTRGVMRTVSYEQYF. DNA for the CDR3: TGTGCCTGGAGTACAAGGGGTGTGATGAGGACAGTTTCCTACGAGCAGTACTTC.

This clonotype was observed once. Written as DNA, the CDR3 is TGTGCCAGCAGCTCTAGCGGGACTTCGCAAGAGCAGTACTTC. Translating gives CASSSSGTSQEQYF. V is TRBV28 and J is TRBJ2-7, with TRBD2 matching over 9 bases. J was trimmed by 7 bases and V by 6 bases; bases with no gene match: 10. Per germline, CDR1 MDHEN and CDR2 SYDVKM. CDR3 length: 14 residues.

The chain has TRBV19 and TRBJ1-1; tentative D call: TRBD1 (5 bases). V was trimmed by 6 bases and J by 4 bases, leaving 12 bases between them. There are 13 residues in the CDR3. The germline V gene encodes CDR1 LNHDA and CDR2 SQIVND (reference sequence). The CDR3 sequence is CASRRDWLTEAFF. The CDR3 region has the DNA TGTGCCAGTAGGAGGGACTGGCTCACTGAAGCTTTCTTT.

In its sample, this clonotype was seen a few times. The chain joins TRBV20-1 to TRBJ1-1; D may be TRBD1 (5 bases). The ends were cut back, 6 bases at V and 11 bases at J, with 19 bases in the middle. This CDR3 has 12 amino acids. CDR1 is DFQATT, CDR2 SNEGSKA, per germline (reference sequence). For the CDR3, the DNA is TGCAGTGCCGGGACGGGAACAGGTAGGGCTTTCTTT. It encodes CSAGTGTGRAFF.